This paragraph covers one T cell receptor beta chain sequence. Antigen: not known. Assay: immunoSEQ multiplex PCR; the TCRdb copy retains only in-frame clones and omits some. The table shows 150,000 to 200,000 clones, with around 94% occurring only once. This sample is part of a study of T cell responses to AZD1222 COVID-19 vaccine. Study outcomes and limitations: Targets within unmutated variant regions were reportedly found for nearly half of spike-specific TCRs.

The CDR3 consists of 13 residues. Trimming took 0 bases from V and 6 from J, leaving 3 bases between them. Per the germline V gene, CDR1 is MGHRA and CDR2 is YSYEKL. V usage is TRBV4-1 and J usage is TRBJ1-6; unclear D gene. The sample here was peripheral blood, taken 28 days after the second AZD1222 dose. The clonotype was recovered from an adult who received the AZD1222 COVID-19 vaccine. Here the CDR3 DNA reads TGCGCCAGCAGCCAAGACGTTAATTCACCCCTCCACTTT. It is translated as CASSQDVNSPLHF.